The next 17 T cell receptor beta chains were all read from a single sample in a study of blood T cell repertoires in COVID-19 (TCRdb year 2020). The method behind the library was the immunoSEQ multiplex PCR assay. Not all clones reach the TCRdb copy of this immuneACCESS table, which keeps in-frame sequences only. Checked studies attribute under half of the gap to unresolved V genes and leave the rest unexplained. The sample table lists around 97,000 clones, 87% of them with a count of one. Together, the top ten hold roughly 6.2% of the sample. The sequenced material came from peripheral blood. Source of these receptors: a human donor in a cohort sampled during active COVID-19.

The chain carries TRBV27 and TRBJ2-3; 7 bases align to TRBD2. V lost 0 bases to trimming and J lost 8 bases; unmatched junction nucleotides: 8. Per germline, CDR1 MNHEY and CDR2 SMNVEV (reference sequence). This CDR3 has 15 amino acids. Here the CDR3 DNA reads TGTGCCAGCAGTTTATCAGGGGAGGGGAGTGGTACGCAGTATTTT. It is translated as CASSLSGEGSGTQYF.

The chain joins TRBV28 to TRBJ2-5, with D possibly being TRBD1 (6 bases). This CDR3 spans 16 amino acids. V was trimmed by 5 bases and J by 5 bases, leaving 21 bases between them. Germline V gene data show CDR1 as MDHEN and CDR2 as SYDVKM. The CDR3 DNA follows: TGTGCCAGCAGTCCCCCTGCCCTGGACAGTGGGGAGACCCAGTACTTC. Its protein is CASSPPALDSGETQYF.

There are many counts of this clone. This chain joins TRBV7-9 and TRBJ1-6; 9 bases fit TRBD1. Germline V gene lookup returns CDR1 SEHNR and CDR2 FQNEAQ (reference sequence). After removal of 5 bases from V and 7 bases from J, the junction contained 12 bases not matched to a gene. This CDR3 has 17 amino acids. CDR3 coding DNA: TGTGCCAGCAGCCCCGGCGACGGACAGGGGTTGAATTCACCCCTCCACTTT. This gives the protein CASSPGDGQGLNSPLHF.

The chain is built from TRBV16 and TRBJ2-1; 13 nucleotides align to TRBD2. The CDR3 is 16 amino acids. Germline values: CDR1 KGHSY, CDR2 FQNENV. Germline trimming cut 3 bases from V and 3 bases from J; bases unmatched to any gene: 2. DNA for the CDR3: TGTGCCAGCAGCCAGGGACTAGCGGGGCTCTACAATGAGCAGTTCTTC. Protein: CASSQGLAGLYNEQFF.

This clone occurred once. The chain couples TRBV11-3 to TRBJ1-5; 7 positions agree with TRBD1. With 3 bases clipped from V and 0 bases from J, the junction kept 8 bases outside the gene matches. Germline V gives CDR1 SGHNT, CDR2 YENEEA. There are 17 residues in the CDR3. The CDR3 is CASSFGDSRYSNQPQHF. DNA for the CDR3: TGTGCCAGCAGCTTTGGGGACAGCCGTTATAGCAATCAGCCCCAGCATTTT.

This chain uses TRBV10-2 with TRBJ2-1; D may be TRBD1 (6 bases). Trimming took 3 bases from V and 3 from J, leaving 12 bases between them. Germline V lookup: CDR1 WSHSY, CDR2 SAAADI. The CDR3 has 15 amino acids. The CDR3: CASSEQGPVYNEQFF. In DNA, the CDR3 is TGCGCCAGCAGTGAACAGGGACCGGTCTACAATGAGCAGTTCTTC.

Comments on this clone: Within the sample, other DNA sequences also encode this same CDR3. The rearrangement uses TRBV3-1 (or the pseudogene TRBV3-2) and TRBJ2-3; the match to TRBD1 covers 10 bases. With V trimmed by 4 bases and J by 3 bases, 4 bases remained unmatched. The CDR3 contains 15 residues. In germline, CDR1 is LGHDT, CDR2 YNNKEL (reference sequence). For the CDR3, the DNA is TGTGCCAGCAGCCCGGGACAGGGGTTTACAGATACGCAGTATTTT. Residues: CASSPGQGFTDTQYF.

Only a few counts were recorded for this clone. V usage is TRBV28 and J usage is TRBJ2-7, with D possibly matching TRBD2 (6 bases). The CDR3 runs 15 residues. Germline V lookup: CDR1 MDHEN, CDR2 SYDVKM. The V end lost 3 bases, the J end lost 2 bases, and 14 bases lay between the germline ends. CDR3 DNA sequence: TGTGCCAGCAGTTTCTTCGCGGGACCAACCTACGAGCAGTACTTC. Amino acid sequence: CASSFFAGPTYEQYF.

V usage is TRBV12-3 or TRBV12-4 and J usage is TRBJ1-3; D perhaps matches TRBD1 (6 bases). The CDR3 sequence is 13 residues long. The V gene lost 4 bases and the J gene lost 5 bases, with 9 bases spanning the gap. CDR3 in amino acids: CASSSGARNTIYF. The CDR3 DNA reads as TGTGCCAGCAGTTCAGGGGCTAGAAACACCATATATTTT.

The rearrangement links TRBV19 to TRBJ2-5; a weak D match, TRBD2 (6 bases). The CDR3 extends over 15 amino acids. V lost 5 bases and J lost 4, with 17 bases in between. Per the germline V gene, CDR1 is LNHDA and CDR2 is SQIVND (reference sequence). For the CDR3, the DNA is TGTGCCAGTAGTCCGGGTCGGTTGGGGGGAGAGACCCAGTACTTC. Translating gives CASSPGRLGGETQYF. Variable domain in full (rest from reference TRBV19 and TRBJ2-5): DGGITQSPKYLFRKEGQNVTLSCEQNLNHDAMYWYRQDPGQGLRLIYYSQIVNDFQKGDIAEGYSVSREKKESFPLTVTSAQKNPTAFYLCASSPGRLGGETQYFGPGTRLLVL.

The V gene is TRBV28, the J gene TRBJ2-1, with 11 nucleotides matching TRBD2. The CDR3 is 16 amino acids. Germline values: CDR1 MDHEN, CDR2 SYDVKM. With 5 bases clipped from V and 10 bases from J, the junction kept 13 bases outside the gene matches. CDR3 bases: TGTGCCAGCAGTCCCACCGGGACTAGCGGCGCTACAGAGCAGTTCTTC. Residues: CASSPTGTSGATEQFF. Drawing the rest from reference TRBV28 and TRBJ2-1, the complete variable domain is DVKVTQSSRYLVKRTGEKVFLECVQDMDHENMFWYRQDPGLGLRLIYFSYDVKMKEKGDIPEGYSVSREKKERFSLILESASTNQTSMYLCASSPTGTSGATEQFFGPGTRLTVL.

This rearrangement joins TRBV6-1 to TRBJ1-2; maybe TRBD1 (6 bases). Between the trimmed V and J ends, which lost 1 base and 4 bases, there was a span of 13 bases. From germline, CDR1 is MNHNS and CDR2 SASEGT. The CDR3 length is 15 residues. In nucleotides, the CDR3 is TGTGCCAGCAGTGAAGGGACAGATCTCTTCTATGGCTACACCTTC. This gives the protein CASSEGTDLFYGYTF.

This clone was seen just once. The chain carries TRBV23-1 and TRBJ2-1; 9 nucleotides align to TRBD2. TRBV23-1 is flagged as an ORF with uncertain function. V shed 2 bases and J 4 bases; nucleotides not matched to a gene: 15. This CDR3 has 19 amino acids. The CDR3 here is CASSQLVVSGSPMYNEQFF. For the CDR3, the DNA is TGCGCCAGCAGTCAACTCGTGGTTAGCGGGAGTCCTATGTACAATGAGCAGTTCTTC.

Here the CDR3 DNA reads TGTGCCATCAGTGAAGTGGGGCCAGAGACCCAGTACTTC. Its protein is CAISEVGPETQYF. The chain joins TRBV10-3 to TRBJ2-5; a weak D match, TRBD1 (5 bases). The length of the CDR3 is 13 residues. V was pared by 3 bases and J by 4 bases, with 9 bases between. CDR1 is ENHRY and CDR2 is SYGVKD in the germline V gene.

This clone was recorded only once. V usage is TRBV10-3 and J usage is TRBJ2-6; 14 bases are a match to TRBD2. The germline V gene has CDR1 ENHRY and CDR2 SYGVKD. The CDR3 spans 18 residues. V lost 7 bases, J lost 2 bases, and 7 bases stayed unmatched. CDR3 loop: CAINRGLAGEPGANVLTF. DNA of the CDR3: TGTGCCATCAACAGGGGACTAGCGGGAGAGCCTGGGGCCAACGTCCTGACTTTC.

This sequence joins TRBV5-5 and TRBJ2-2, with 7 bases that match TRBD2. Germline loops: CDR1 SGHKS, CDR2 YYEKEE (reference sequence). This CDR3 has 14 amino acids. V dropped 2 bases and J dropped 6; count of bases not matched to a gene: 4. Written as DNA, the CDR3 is TGTGCCAGCAGCTTCTCTAGCGGTCCCGGGGAGCTGTTTTTT. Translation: CASSFSSGPGELFF.

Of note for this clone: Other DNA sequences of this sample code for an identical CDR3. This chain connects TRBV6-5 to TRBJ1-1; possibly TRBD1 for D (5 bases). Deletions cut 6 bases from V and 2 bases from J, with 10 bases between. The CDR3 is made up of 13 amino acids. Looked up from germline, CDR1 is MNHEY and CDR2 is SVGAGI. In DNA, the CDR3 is TGTGCCAGCAGCTACGACAGAAACACTGAAGCTTTCTTT. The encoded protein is CASSYDRNTEAFF.